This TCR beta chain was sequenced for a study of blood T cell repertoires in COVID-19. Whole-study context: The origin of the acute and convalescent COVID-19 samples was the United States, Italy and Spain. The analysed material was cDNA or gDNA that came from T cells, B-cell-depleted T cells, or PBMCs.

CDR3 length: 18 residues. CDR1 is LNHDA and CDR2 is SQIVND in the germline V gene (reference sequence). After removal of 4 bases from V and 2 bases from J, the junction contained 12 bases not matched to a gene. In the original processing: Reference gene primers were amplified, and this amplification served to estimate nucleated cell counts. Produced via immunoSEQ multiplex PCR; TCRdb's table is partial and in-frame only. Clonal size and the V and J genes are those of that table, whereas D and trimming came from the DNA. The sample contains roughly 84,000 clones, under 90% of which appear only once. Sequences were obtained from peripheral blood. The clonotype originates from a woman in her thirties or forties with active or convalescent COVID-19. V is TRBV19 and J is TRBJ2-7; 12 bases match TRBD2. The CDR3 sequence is CASSKKPLLAGGTYEQYF. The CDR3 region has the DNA TGTGCCAGTAGTAAAAAACCGCTCCTAGCGGGGGGGACCTACGAGCAGTACTTC.